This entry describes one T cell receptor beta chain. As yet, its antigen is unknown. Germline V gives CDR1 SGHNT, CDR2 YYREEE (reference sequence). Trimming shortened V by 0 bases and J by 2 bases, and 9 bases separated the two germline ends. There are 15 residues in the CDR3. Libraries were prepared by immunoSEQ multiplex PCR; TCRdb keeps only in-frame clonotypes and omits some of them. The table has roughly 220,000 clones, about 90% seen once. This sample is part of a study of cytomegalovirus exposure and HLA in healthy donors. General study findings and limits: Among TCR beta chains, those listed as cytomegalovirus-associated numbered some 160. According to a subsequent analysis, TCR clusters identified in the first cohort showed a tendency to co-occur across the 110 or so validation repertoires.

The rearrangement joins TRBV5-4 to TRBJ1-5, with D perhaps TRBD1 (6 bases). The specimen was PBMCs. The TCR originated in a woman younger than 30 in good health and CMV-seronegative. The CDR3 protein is CASSLDTGRNQPQHF. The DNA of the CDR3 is TGTGCCAGCAGCTTGGATACAGGGCGCAATCAGCCCCAGCATTTT.